The T cell receptor (beta chain) described here comes from a study of post-analysis software for immune sequencing data. Study-wide background: Patients had relapsing-remitting, secondary progressive or progressive-relapsing multiple sclerosis; some lacked subtype. Study findings and constraints: Among multiple sclerosis patients, normalized Chao1 diversity was significantly below that of controls. Roughly five TRBV segments were more frequent in patients than controls; TRBV5-6, TRBV5-1 and TRBV20-1 belonged to this group. F-measure co-clustering was strong for batch-matched samples.

A word on this clonotype: Its antigen remains unidentified.

With 6 bases clipped from V and 0 bases from J, the junction kept 5 bases outside the gene matches. The CDR3 has 14 amino acids. Germline V gives CDR1 MNHEY, CDR2 SVGEGT. Sequencing libraries made from TCR beta cDNA carried unique molecular identifiers. Between roughly 1 and 10 million T cells gave rise to some 490,000 cDNA molecules. TCRdb re-called the PCR reads with MiXCR, one entry per CDR3 protein. The sample lists 750,000 to 950,000 distinct CDR3 sequences, about 50% seen once, with 4.6% in the top ten. V and J are TRBV6-2 or TRBV6-3 and TRBJ2-7; 7 nucleotides line up with TRBD1. Material for sequencing was blood. The TCR was taken from a girl between 10 and 17 years old with multiple sclerosis. The CDR3 sequence: CASRFQGDSYEQYF. Here the CDR3 DNA reads TGTGCCAGCAGATTTCAGGGGGACTCCTACGAGCAGTACTTC.